The present entry profiles one T cell receptor beta chain with its context. The CDR3 is made up of 13 amino acids. Germline loops: CDR1 LNHDA, CDR2 SQIVND (reference sequence). After removal of 3 bases from V and 6 bases from J, the junction contained 4 bases not matched to a gene. These data are taken from a study of T cells in localized non-small cell lung cancer. This table comes from immunoSEQ multiplex PCR, and its TCRdb copy is limited to in-frame clones, with some not included. The sample shows roughly 39,000 clones, 90% to 95% of them seen only once. The sample was PBMCs, taken before any cancer treatment. The clonotype was recovered from a woman aged 35-75 years with stage II lung adenocarcinoma. J is TRBJ2-7 and V is TRBV19, with 8 nucleotides matching TRBD1. CDR3 residues: CASSIQGASEQYF. The CDR3 nucleotides read TGTGCCAGTAGTATCCAGGGGGCGAGCGAGCAGTACTTC.